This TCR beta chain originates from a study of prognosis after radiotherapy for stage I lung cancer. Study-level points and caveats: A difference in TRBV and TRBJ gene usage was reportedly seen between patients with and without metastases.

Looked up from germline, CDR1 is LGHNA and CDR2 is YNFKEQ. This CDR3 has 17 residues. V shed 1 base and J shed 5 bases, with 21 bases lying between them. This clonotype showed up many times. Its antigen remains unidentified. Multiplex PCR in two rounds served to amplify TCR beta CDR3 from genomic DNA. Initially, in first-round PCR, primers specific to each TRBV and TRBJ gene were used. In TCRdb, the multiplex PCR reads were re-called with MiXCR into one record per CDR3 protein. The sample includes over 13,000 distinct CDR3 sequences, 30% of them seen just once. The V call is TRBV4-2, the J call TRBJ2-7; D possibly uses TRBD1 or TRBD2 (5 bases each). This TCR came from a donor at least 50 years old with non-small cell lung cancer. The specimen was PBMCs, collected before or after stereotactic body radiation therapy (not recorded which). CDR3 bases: TGTGCCAGCAGCCAAGGACCAGGGCTGGGGGTCCAGGACGAGCAGTACTTC. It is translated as CASSQGPGLGVQDEQYF.